The entry below gives a single TCR beta chain sequence along with its context. Its antigen is unknown. There are 15 residues in the CDR3. CDR1 and CDR2 (germline): SEHNR, FQNEAQ (reference sequence). TCR beta cDNA was generated via 5'RACE template switching incorporating UMIs. From its re-call of the 5' RACE reads, TCRdb lists each CDR3 protein once, without DNA. The table lists 400,000 to 500,000 distinct CDR3 sequences. This record comes from a study of T cells expressing NK-cell markers. Study at large: Within the sequenced cohort of eight donors, seven exhibited HCMV seropositivity and one was seronegative. Study-level points and caveats: Also leading the CD3+CD56-NKG2C+ fraction in a handful of donors were these clonotypes.

The clonotype was recovered from a woman aged 18-70 years in good health. Material: blood T cells: a sorted CD56 or NKG2C T cell subset, CD4+ or CD8+ T cells, or bulk PBMC T cells (not recorded which). The gene calls are TRBV7-9 and TRBJ2-6; TCRdb picks TRBD2, but there is no DNA to check that call. CDR3 protein: CASSSAGLGANVLTF.